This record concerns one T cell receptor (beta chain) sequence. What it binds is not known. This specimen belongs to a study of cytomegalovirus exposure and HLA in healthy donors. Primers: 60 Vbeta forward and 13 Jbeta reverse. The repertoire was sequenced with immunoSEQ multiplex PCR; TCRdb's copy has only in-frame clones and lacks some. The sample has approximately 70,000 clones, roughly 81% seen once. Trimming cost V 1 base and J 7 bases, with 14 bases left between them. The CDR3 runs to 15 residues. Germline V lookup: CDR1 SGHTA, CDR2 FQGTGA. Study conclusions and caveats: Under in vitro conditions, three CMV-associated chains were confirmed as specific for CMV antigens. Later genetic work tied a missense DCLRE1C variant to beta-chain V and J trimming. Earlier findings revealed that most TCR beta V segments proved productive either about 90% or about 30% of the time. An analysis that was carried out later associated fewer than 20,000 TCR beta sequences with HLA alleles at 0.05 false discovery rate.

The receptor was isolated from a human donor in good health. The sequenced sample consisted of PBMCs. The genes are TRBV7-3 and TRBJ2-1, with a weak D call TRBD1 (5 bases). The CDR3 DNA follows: TGTGCCAGCAGCTTAATTCCCACCAGGGCTAATGAGCAGTTCTTC. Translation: CASSLIPTRANEQFF.